This T cell receptor (beta chain) was sequenced for a study of T-cell reconstitution after alpha-beta-depleted transplantation in children. The sample holds many counts of this clonotype. V trimming: 0 bases; J trimming: 7 bases; junction bases outside the gene matches: 9. Germline assignment: CDR1 DFQATT and CDR2 SNEGSKA (reference sequence). The CDR3 is made up of 15 amino acids. Unique molecular identifiers tagged the TCRbeta library. TCRdb re-called the PCR reads with MiXCR, one entry per CDR3 protein. Of about 610,000 distinct CDR3 sequences in the sample, roughly a tenth were seen once. The clonotype was recovered from a human donor who donated a stem cell graft to a child with acute myeloid leukemia. The genes are TRBV20-1 and TRBJ1-5; 7 bases agree with TRBD1. The sample here was PBMCs from the stem cell graft donor, taken from the stem cell graft. Here the CDR3 reads CSARDLAGGGQPQHF. As DNA, the CDR3 is TGCAGTGCTAGAGATTTGGCAGGGGGAGGCCAGCCCCAGCATTTT.